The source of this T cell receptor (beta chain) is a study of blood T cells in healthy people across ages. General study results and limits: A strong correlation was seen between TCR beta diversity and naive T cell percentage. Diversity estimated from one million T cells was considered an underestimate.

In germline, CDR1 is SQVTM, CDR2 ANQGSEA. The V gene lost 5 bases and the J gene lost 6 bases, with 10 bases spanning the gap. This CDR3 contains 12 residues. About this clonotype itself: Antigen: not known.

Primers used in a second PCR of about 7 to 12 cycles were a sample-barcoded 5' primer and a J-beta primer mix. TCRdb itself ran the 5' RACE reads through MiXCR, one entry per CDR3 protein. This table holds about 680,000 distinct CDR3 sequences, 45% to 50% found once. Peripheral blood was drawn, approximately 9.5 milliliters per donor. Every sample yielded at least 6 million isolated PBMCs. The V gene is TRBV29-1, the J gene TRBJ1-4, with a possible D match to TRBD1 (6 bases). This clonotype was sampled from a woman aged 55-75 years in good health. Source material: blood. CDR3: CSVTGGDEKLFF. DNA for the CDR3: TGCAGCGTTACCGGGGGCGATGAAAAACTGTTTTTT. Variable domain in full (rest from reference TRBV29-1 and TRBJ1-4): SAVISQKPSRDICQRGTSLTIQCQVDSQVTMMFWYRQQPGQSLTLIATANQGSEATYESGFVIDKFPISRPNLTFSTLTVSNMSPEDSSIYLCSVTGGDEKLFFGSGTQLSVL.